This T cell receptor beta chain was found in a study of T cell responses to AZD1222 COVID-19 vaccine (dated by TCRdb to the early 2020s). With regard to the full study: A total of just over 230 trial participants underwent TCR sequencing, of whom about 200 had received two doses of AZD1222 and about 25 had received two doses of the MenACWY control vaccine. Trial participants were enrolled into age subgroups of 18-55, 56-69 and 70-plus years, which contained approximately 150, 30 and 60 TCR-sequenced participants, respectively.

The CDR3 regions of human TCRbeta chains were analyzed by immunosequencing. The source study handled its data this way. Repertoire TCRs were matched against a reference library of SARS-CoV-2-specific TCRs generated with the MIRA antigen-specificity platform. Breadth was defined as the fraction of unique TCRs that were SARS-CoV-2-associated, and depth was defined as the fraction of total T cells that were SARS-CoV-2-associated. Each spike-specific TCR was assigned to its reactive spike region and to a CD4 or CD8 class using the MIRA data. Log10-transformed breadth and depth values were compared by one-way ANOVA with Sidak's multiple comparisons tests. TCRdb took this table from immuneACCESS and kept in-frame rearrangements with V and J called. Such tables lack part of the clones; where checked against another copy, unresolved V genes explain under half of the gap, and the rest is unexplained. V, J and clone size are taken as reported in that table, and D and trimming were inferred from the DNA itself. The sample profile shows 160,000 or so clones; more than 80% of them were found once. 3.5% to 5.5% of the sample is held by the ten biggest clonotypes.

Details on this clone: The antigen it recognizes is unknown. No base-level quality is on record; no much larger clone is a single base apart.

The CDR3 sequence holds 15 residues, the cysteine and phenylalanine included. The DNA shown is the 45-base CDR3, in frame from base 1. Per the germline V gene, SGHRS is the CDR1 and YFSETQ is the CDR2. Cut back by 4 bases and 2 bases, the V and J ends lie 15 bases apart. The time point label on this specimen signifies: about 28 days (+/-7) after the second vaccine dose. Explained via the paper, the treatment or condition label denotes: meningococcal conjugate vaccine given as trial control. Samples from vaccinated people were obtained from the UK trials COV001 and COV002, which included a single-blind randomized controlled phase 2/3 trial of AZD1222 (ChAdOx1 nCoV-19) in healthy adults. For TCRbeta chain sequencing, PBMC samples from trial participants were taken at day 0 and at day 28 after the second dose. Broad study findings and their caveats: The 56-69-year group was small, and its depth increase did not reach significance, likely because of low power. Spike-specific TCR breadth and depth rose significantly after two AZD1222 doses compared with day 0 and with MenACWY recipients. Conclusions about previously exposed vaccinees are limited because only six or seven AZD1222 recipients were SARS-CoV-2 seropositive at baseline. Nearly half of unique spike-specific TCRs reportedly recognized epitopes outside regions mutated in the B.1.351 and B.1.1.7 variants. Most participants were white British and females outnumbered males, and the authors suggested that clonal diversity may have been underestimated. Because no day 14 peak-response samples were available, the repertoires could be characterized only after the peak T cell response. The whole spike protein was spanned by vaccine-associated CD4 TCRs, and dominant responses were seen in regions 160-218 and 743-854.

The rearrangement joined TRBV5-1 to TRBJ2-5; possibly the D gene is TRBD1, per 6 matching bases. Sequencing used peripheral blood, obtained 28 days after the second dose of the MenACWY control vaccine. This TCR was recovered from an adult who received the MenACWY meningococcal vaccine as a control. The CDR3 protein is CASSAQTGVQETQYF. The sequence in DNA is TGCGCCAGCAGCGCCCAGACAGGAGTTCAAGAGACCCAGTACTTC.